Shown below are 23 T cell receptor beta chains from a single sample sequenced in a study of OX40 agonist ivuxolimab in advanced cancers. Generated by immunoSEQ multiplex PCR, the TCRdb table keeps only in-frame clones and is missing some. The sample holds 82,000 or so clones, roughly 92% seen once. The sequencing here drew on CD4+ or CD8+ T cells sorted from blood, taken in a trial of the OX40 agonist ivuxolimab. The receptors derive from an adult with an advanced solid tumor such as melanoma, head and neck, liver or kidney cancer.

This clone has only a few counts. The V gene is TRBV5-1, the J gene TRBJ2-7; 8 positions agree with TRBD2. The germline V gene has CDR1 SGHRS and CDR2 YFSETQ. The CDR3 loop spans 14 amino acids. The trim removed 0 bases at V and 5 bases at J, leaving 4 bases unmatched. The CDR3 reads CASSLAGGHDEQYF. CDR3 DNA: TGCGCCAGCAGCTTGGCGGGAGGGCACGACGAGCAGTACTTC.

V gene TRBV5-5 combines with J gene TRBJ2-5; possible D gene TRBD2, 6 bases. There are 15 residues in the CDR3. Germline lookup yields CDR1 SGHKS and CDR2 YYEKEE (reference sequence). Trimming left V 3 bases short and J 0 bases short, with 12 bases between. CDR3 coding DNA: TGTGCCAGCAGCTCGAGCGGGTTGTACCAAGAGACCCAGTACTTC. This gives the protein CASSSSGLYQETQYF.

CDR3 residues: CASGLRANEKLFF. The CDR3 coding sequence is TGTGCTAGTGGTTTGCGGGCAAATGAAAAACTGTTTTTT. This chain connects TRBV12-5 to TRBJ1-4, with D hard to call. V was pared by 2 bases and J by 5 bases, with 6 bases between. CDR1 is LGHNT, CDR2 FRNRAP, per germline. The CDR3 consists of 13 residues.

V usage is TRBV19 and J usage is TRBJ2-1, with TRBD2 matching 11 bases. The CDR3 is made up of 14 amino acids. V trimming: 7 bases; J trimming: 6 bases; junction bases outside the gene matches: 5. The germline CDR1 and CDR2 sequences are LNHDA and SQIVND (reference sequence). The CDR3 DNA follows: TGTGCCAGTATACTAGCGGGAGCCGGCAATGAGCAGTTCTTC. Encoded protein: CASILAGAGNEQFF. Looking up the rest from reference TRBV19 and TRBJ2-1 gives the full variable domain: DGGITQSPKYLFRKEGQNVTLSCEQNLNHDAMYWYRQDPGQGLRLIYYSQIVNDFQKGDIAEGYSVSREKKESFPLTVTSAQKNPTAFYLCASILAGAGNEQFFGPGTRLTVL.

The chain has TRBV9 and TRBJ2-5, with D perhaps matching TRBD2 (5 bases). The CDR3 covers 14 residues. The V end was cut by 0 bases, the J end by 2 bases, with 8 bases between. CDR1 is SGDLS and CDR2 is YYNGEE in the germline V gene. The CDR3 DNA reads as TGTGCCAGCAGCGTAGAGCCGGGACAAGAGACCCAGTACTTC. It codes for CASSVEPGQETQYF.

About this clone itself: Other DNA sequences from this sample encode an identical CDR3 as well. This chain joins TRBV30 and TRBJ1-3; D is uncertain. CDR3 length equals 13 residues. In germline, CDR1 is GTSNPN, CDR2 SVGIG (reference sequence). The V and J ends lost 4 bases and 0 bases respectively, with 7 bases between them. The CDR3 is CAWTGNSGNTIYF. CDR3 sequence (DNA): TGTGCCTGGACAGGCAACTCTGGAAACACCATATATTTT.

This chain joins TRBV5-1 and TRBJ2-1, with 14 bases fitting TRBD2. This CDR3 region has 18 residues. Germline loops: CDR1 SGHRS, CDR2 YFSETQ. Unmatched junction bases numbered 13, after V lost 3 bases and J lost 8 bases. The CDR3 is CASSYKLSGTSGRYEQFF. The CDR3 DNA reads as TGCGCCAGCAGCTATAAATTATCCGGGACTAGCGGGAGATATGAGCAGTTCTTC. The full variable domain, in which reference TRBV5-1 and TRBJ2-1 provide the parts outside the CDR3, is KAGVTQTPRYLIKTRGQQVTLSCSPISGHRSVSWYQQTPGQGLQFLFEYFSETQRNKGNFPGRFSGRQFSNSRSEMNVSTLELGDSALYLCASSYKLSGTSGRYEQFFGPGTRLTVL.

The CDR3, as DNA: TGTGCCAGCAGCGTAGCTACTCCGGGACAGGGGAAAACCGGGGAGCTGTTTTTT. Its protein is CASSVATPGQGKTGELFF. The rearrangement links TRBV9 to TRBJ2-2; 10 nucleotides match TRBD1. Trimming at V came to 0 bases and at J to 5 bases, leaving 10 bases not matched to a gene. The CDR3 has 18 amino acids. CDR1 is SGDLS, CDR2 YYNGEE, per germline.

This sequence joins TRBV30 and TRBJ2-1, with D hard to call. V was pared by 2 bases and J by 6 bases, with 5 bases between. The germline CDR1 and CDR2 sequences are GTSNPN and SVGIG (reference sequence). This CDR3 is 11 amino acids long. The CDR3 nucleotides are TGTGCCTGGAGTAATGTCAATGAGCAGTTCTTC. Protein: CAWSNVNEQFF.

The V and J genes are TRBV6-5 and TRBJ1-1, with D possibly being TRBD1 (6 bases). CDR3 length: 14 amino acids. The germline gives CDR1 MNHEY, CDR2 SVGAGI. Trimming took 9 bases from V and 7 from J, leaving 21 bases between them. CDR3 sequence: CASTGAQYQGEAFF. The CDR3 DNA reads as TGTGCCAGTACGGGGGCTCAGTATCAGGGTGAAGCTTTCTTT.

The chain joins TRBV6-5 to TRBJ1-4; tentatively, D is TRBD1 (6 bases). Trimming stripped 7 bases from V and 1 base from J, with 10 bases between. CDR3 length equals 14 residues. Germline V lookup: CDR1 MNHEY, CDR2 SVGAGI. CDR3 in amino acids: CASTQDRTNEKLFF. The CDR3 region has the DNA TGTGCCAGCACCCAGGACAGAACTAATGAAAAACTGTTTTTT.

The chain uses TRBV18 and TRBJ2-5; 10 nucleotides agree with TRBD2. The ends lost 0 bases at V and 0 bases at J; junction bases unmatched: 1. The CDR3 has 16 amino acids. Per germline, CDR1 KGHSH and CDR2 LQKENI. The CDR3 region is CASSPPGLANQETQYF. The CDR3 DNA sequence: TGTGCCAGCTCACCACCGGGACTAGCGAACCAAGAGACCCAGTACTTC.

The chain uses TRBV29-1 and TRBJ2-5; 8 bases line up with TRBD1. Germline assignment: CDR1 SQVTM and CDR2 ANQGSEA. With V trimmed by 3 bases and J by 3 bases, 3 bases remained unmatched. This CDR3 contains 13 residues. This chain's CDR3 is CSVEGQEKETQYF. The CDR3 DNA is TGCAGCGTTGAGGGACAGGAAAAAGAGACCCAGTACTTC.

This chain joins TRBV4-1 and TRBJ1-2; 8 bases align to TRBD1. CDR1 is MGHRA and CDR2 is YSYEKL in the germline V gene. V was pared by 3 bases and J by 8 bases, with 5 bases of the junction left unmatched. This CDR3 region has 13 residues. The CDR3 is CASSHLDRAGYTF. CDR3 coding DNA: TGCGCCAGCAGCCACCTGGACAGGGCAGGCTACACCTTC.

The chain combines TRBV5-4 with TRBJ2-1; 10 bases match TRBD2. The CDR3 is 15 amino acids. CDR1 and CDR2 (germline): SGHNT, YYREEE (reference sequence). J was trimmed by 7 bases and V by 5 bases; bases with no gene match: 9. CDR3 amino acids: CASRDERGGNNEQFF. The CDR3 DNA sequence: TGTGCCAGCAGGGACGAGCGGGGGGGCAATAATGAGCAGTTCTTC. Full variable domain (remainder filled in from reference TRBV5-4 and TRBJ2-1): ETGVTQSPTHLIKTRGQQVTLRCSSQSGHNTVSWYQQALGQGPQFIFQYYREEENGRGNFPPRFSGLQFPNYSSELNVNALELDDSALYLCASRDERGGNNEQFFGPGTRLTVL.

The chain couples TRBV30 to TRBJ1-2; 7 nucleotides line up with TRBD1. The CDR3 covers 12 residues. Per germline, CDR1 GTSNPN and CDR2 SVGIG (reference sequence). The trim removed 2 bases at V and 5 bases at J, leaving 2 bases unmatched. CDR3 DNA: TGTGCCTGGAGTTCGACAGGGTATGGCTACACCTTC. It yields the protein CAWSSTGYGYTF.

The chain joins TRBV6-5 to TRBJ1-2; 8 nucleotides line up with TRBD1. Trimming took 0 bases from V and 9 from J; bases not matched to a gene: 12. This CDR3 comprises 16 residues. Germline V gives CDR1 MNHEY, CDR2 SVGAGI. The CDR3 DNA is TGTGCCAGCAGTTACTCTTCCGGGACAGGCCTTTCTAGCTACACCTTC. This translates into CASSYSSGTGLSSYTF.

The rearrangement uses TRBV10-3 and TRBJ1-1; the D is unclear. In germline, CDR1 is ENHRY, CDR2 SYGVKD. The CDR3 sequence is 14 residues long. Trimming pared 2 bases from V and 10 bases from J, leaving 17 bases between. The CDR3 loop reads CAISEGQPSSGAFF. CDR3 in DNA: TGTGCCATCAGTGAGGGGCAGCCTTCGAGCGGAGCTTTCTTT.

The rearrangement links TRBV5-6 to TRBJ1-1; D may be TRBD1 (5 bases). The germline V gene encodes CDR1 SGHDT and CDR2 YYEEEE. Trimming shortened V by 3 bases and J by 0 bases, and 9 bases separated the two germline ends. The CDR3 length is 14 residues. CDR3 protein: CASSSGTLNTEAFF. Here the CDR3 DNA reads TGTGCCAGCAGCTCCGGGACGTTGAACACTGAAGCTTTCTTT. Together with reference TRBV5-6 and TRBJ1-1, the CDR3 gives the full variable domain: DAGVTQSPTHLIKTRGQQVTLRCSPKSGHDTVSWYQQALGQGPQFIFQYYEEEERQRGNFPDRFSGHQFPNYSSELNVNALLLGDSALYLCASSSGTLNTEAFFGQGTRLTVV.

This sequence joins TRBV19 and TRBJ2-5; D is perhaps TRBD2 (7 bases). Trimming removed 4 bases at V and 1 base at J, with 13 bases between. Germline lookup yields CDR1 LNHDA and CDR2 SQIVND (reference sequence). This CDR3 has 15 amino acids. The CDR3 nucleotides read TGTGCCAGTAGTACTTGGGGGGGGCTCCAAGAGACCCAGTACTTC. This encodes CASSTWGGLQETQYF.

The J gene is TRBJ2-2, the V gene TRBV19, with D hard to call. Trimming removed 0 bases at V and 1 base at J, with 6 bases between. Germline V gene sequence: CDR1 LNHDA, CDR2 SQIVND (reference sequence). The CDR3 runs 15 residues. CDR3 loop: CASSIEGGNTGELFF. The DNA of the CDR3 is TGTGCCAGTAGTATAGAGGGCGGGAACACCGGGGAGCTGTTTTTT.

The V and J genes are TRBV7-3 and TRBJ2-5, with 7 positions matching TRBD2. Losses at the gene ends were 6 bases for V and 4 bases for J; bases not matched to a gene: 11. Germline V CDR1 and CDR2: SGHTA, FQGTGA. The CDR3 is made up of 15 amino acids. The CDR3 spells CASSLGLADGETQYF. CDR3 nucleotides: TGTGCCAGCAGTCTGGGGCTAGCGGACGGAGAGACCCAGTACTTC.

J is TRBJ2-5 and V is TRBV15; 9 bases match TRBD2. The CDR3 extends over 16 amino acids. Looked up from germline, CDR1 is LNHNV and CDR2 is YYDKDF (reference sequence). The ends lost 1 base at V and 1 base at J; junction bases unmatched: 4. CDR3 DNA: TGTGCCACCAGCAGAGCGGGCGGGGGGGCCCAAGAGACCCAGTACTTC. Its protein is CATSRAGGGAQETQYF.